This T cell receptor (beta chain) was obtained from a study of T and B cells in COVID-19 patients. The V gene end was trimmed by 2 bases and the J gene end by 12 bases; junction bases not matched to a gene: 7. The CDR3 covers 13 residues. BIOMED2 TRB-A/B primer pools were used in multiplex TRB PCR. TCRdb independently ran MiXCR on the multiplex PCR reads; one entry per CDR3 protein. The sample contains several thousand distinct CDR3 sequences, around a third of which appear only once. Blood genomic DNA input for TRB amplification was 250-500 ng. Sequencing input: blood. This TCR was sampled from a human donor who had recovered from COVID-19. The chain is built from TRBV12-3 or TRBV12-4 and TRBJ1-5; 7 bases map to TRBD1. The CDR3 DNA sequence: TGTGCCAGCAGTTTATTTGGGACAGACCTCCAGCATTTT. Translating gives CASSLFGTDLQHF.